A single T cell receptor (beta chain) is shown here with its context. Its antigen is not identified. J was trimmed by 7 bases and V by 4 bases; bases with no gene match: 7. The CDR3 spans 14 residues. Germline loops: CDR1 DFQATT, CDR2 SNEGSKA (reference sequence). These data come from a study of T cell repertoires in cytomegalovirus infection. Study findings and constraints: HLA-C-restricted TCR beta clonotypes specific for CMV led the ex vivo response.

A single record per CDR3 protein comes from TCRdb applying MiXCR to the reads. The sample has about 450,000 distinct CDR3 sequences, roughly 30% seen once; the top ten hold roughly 15%. The sequence was collected from a human donor in good health (CMV status not recorded). Some clones in this sample may be carry-over from other donors' samples. What was sequenced was PBMCs. The rearrangement uses TRBV20-1 and TRBJ1-6; TRBD1 aligns across 7 bases. CDR3 coding DNA: TGCAGTGCTAAAACAGGGGCGGGAAATTCACCCCTCCACTTT. Translation gives CSAKTGAGNSPLHF.